Listed below are T cell receptor beta chains from one sample, sequenced in a study of regulatory T cells in long-lasting Graves disease. A single record per CDR3 protein comes from TCRdb applying MiXCR to the multiplex PCR reads. The table lists hundreds of thousands of distinct CDR3 sequences, around a fifth of them singletons. Sequenced here: peripheral blood mononuclear cells (PBMCs), sampled when the disease was refractory, from a patient treated with antithyroid drugs. These receptors were obtained from a female donor with Graves disease. CDR3s include the opening cysteine and the closing phenylalanine or tryptophan. The D gene is left open where the match is weak. Clone size is stated in some rows and not others, as once, few, many or a class when expanded.

>TRBD2|TRBJ2-3|few|TRBV11-2
CASRPSGKDTQYF
TGTGCCAGCAGACCTAGCGGCAAAGATACGCAGTATTTT
>TRBD2|TRBJ2-1|NA|TRBV11-2
CASSLAGGPVPYNEQFF
TGTGCCAGCAGCTTAGCGGGGGGGCCCGTTCCCTACAATGAGCAGTTCTTC
>NA|TRBJ2-7|NA|TRBV11-2
CASSLGSRGYEQYF
TGTGCCAGCAGCTTAGGGTCCAGGGGCTACGAGCAGTACTTC
>NA|TRBJ1-1|NA|TRBV20-1
CSALPNPGAEAFF
TGCAGTGCTCTTCCGAACCCCGGGGCTGAAGCTTTCTTT
>TRBD1|TRBJ1-1|NA|TRBV7-6
CASSLGRETMTGVTEAFF
TGTGCCAGCAGCTTAGGGAGAGAAACGATGACAGGGGTCACTGAAGCTTTCTTT
>TRBD1|TRBJ2-7|NA|TRBV19
CASKGGTGSYEQYF
TGTGCCAGTAAGGGCGGGACAGGGTCCTACGAGCAGTACTTC
>TRBD1|TRBJ1-1|many|TRBV11-2
CASSLGTGGAGDTEAFF
TGTGCCAGCAGCTTAGGTACAGGGGGCGCGGGGGACACTGAAGCTTTCTTT
>NA|TRBJ1-3|NA|TRBV20-1
CSARDREGPGNTTYF
TGCAGTGCTAGAGATCGAGAAGGGCCCGGAAACACCACATATTTT
>NA|TRBJ2-7|many|TRBV2
CASGPGQGYEQYF
TGTGCCAGCGGCCCGGGACAAGGCTACGAGCAGTACTTC
>TRBD2|TRBJ2-5|NA|TRBV6-5
CASSYRGLAGETQYF
TGTGCCAGCAGTTACCGGGGACTAGCGGGAGAGACCCAGTACTTC
>NA|TRBJ1-5|many|TRBV6-2/TRBV6-3
CASSYRGGQPQHF
TGTGCCAGCAGTTACAGGGGAGGTCAGCCCCAGCATTTT
>TRBD1|TRBJ2-1|NA|TRBV5-6
CASSSQLTGGLHNEQFF
TGTGCCAGCAGCTCACAATTAACAGGGGGTCTTCACAATGAGCAGTTCTTC
>NA|TRBJ2-4|NA|TRBV9
CASSVGGNLGEDIQYF
TGTGCCAGCAGCGTAGGGGGGAATCTGGGGGAGGACATTCAGTACTTC
>TRBD1|TRBJ1-2|NA|TRBV6-1
CASSQFGTGGYGYTF
TGTGCCAGCAGCCAGTTCGGGACAGGGGGCTATGGCTACACCTTC
>NA|TRBJ2-7|few|TRBV27
CASSWQQGSYEQYF
TGTGCCAGCAGTTGGCAACAGGGATCCTACGAGCAGTACTTC
>TRBD1|TRBJ2-2|many|TRBV24-1
CATSDLSTGALTGELFF
TGTGCCACCAGTGATTTGTCGACAGGGGCTTTGACCGGGGAGCTGTTTTTT
>NA|TRBJ2-4|NA|TRBV9
CASSVDAGGYGNIQYF
TGTGCCAGCAGCGTAGATGCTGGGGGGTATGGAAACATTCAGTACTTC
>NA|TRBJ2-5|NA|TRBV2
CASTPGGPVGTQYF
TGTGCCAGCACCCCGGGCGGGCCGGTGGGGACCCAGTACTTC
>TRBD1|TRBJ1-2|few|TRBV9
CASSVVGTVYGYTF
TGTGCCAGCAGCGTAGTCGGGACAGTCTATGGCTACACCTTC
>NA|TRBJ2-1|NA|TRBV27
CASSTNYNEQFF
TGTGCCAGCAGCACCAATTACAATGAGCAGTTCTTC
>NA|TRBJ2-1|few|TRBV14
CASSLQGSEDNEQFF
TGTGCCAGCAGCCTACAGGGCAGTGAAGACAATGAGCAGTTCTTC
>NA|TRBJ1-2|many|TRBV6-1
CASRTPGSYYGYTF
TGTGCCAGCAGAACACCCGGGAGCTATTATGGCTACACCTTC
>NA|TRBJ2-3|few|TRBV11-2
CASSLLVGSTDTQYF
TGTGCCAGCAGCTTATTAGTGGGTTCCACAGATACGCAGTATTTT
>NA|TRBJ1-2|NA|TRBV20-1
CKMTGSYGYTF
TGCAAGATGACAGGATCCTATGGCTACACCTTC
>TRBD2|TRBJ2-5|NA|TRBV6-2/TRBV6-3
CASSYGTSVTGTQYF
TGTGCCAGCAGTTACGGGACTAGCGTTACGGGGACCCAGTACTTC
>TRBD1|TRBJ2-2|NA|TRBV11-3
CASTYSLNYDRENTGELFF
TGTGCCAGCACTTACTCACTCAATTACGACAGGGAGAACACCGGGGAGCTGTTTTTT
>NA|TRBJ1-1|NA|TRBV20-1
CSARDEVNTEAFF
TGCAGTGCTAGAGATGAGGTGAACACTGAAGCTTTCTTT
>NA|TRBJ2-7|few|TRBV9
CASSVGGAPYEQYF
TGTGCCAGCAGCGTAGGAGGGGCCCCCTACGAGCAGTACTTC
>NA|TRBJ1-1|few|TRBV7-9
CASSSWAQPAFF
TGTGCCAGCAGCTCGTGGGCCCAGCCAGCTTTCTTT
>TRBD1|TRBJ1-2|few|TRBV12-3/TRBV12-4
CASSLSGGPEGYTF
TGTGCCAGCAGTTTATCAGGGGGGCCTGAAGGCTACACCTTC
>NA|TRBJ2-2|many|TRBV28
CASSLDSTGELFF
TGTGCCAGCAGCCTTGACAGCACCGGGGAGCTGTTTTTT
>NA|TRBJ1-1|NA|TRBV5-1
CASSHLGVNTEAFF
TGCGCCAGCAGCCATCTAGGGGTGAACACTGAAGCTTTCTTT
>TRBD1|TRBJ1-3|NA|TRBV28
CASSSRQGAGNTIYF
TGTGCCAGCAGTTCTCGACAGGGGGCTGGAAACACCATATATTTT
>NA|TRBJ2-7|many|TRBV28
CASSANGNRYEQYF
TGTGCCAGCAGTGCTAATGGGAATCGATACGAGCAGTACTTC
>TRBD1|TRBJ1-2|NA|TRBV7-9
CASSSLLGDRDGYTF
TGTGCCAGCAGCTCCTTGTTAGGGGACAGGGATGGCTACACCTTC
>NA|TRBJ2-7|many|TRBV7-8
CASSPKAGTVNHEQYF
TGTGCCAGCAGCCCAAAGGCGGGGACAGTGAATCACGAGCAGTACTTC
>NA|TRBJ2-3|NA|TRBV12-3/TRBV12-4
CASSTSYTDTQYF
TGTGCCAGCAGCACGTCGTACACAGATACGCAGTATTTT
>TRBD1|TRBJ2-3|few|TRBV11-2
CASSASGTGNTQYF
TGTGCCAGCAGCGCGTCCGGGACAGGGAATACGCAGTATTTT
>NA|TRBJ1-4|many|TRBV28
CASGGHNEKLFF
TGTGCCAGCGGGGGACATAATGAAAAACTGTTTTTT
>TRBD2|TRBJ2-7|many|TRBV6-1
CASRKPLELAGLSEQYF
TGTGCCAGCAGGAAGCCCCTGGAGCTAGCGGGGCTCTCCGAGCAGTACTTC
>NA|TRBJ2-7|many|TRBV28
CASSRLDAYEQYF
TGTGCCAGCAGTCGACTTGACGCCTACGAGCAGTACTTC
>NA|TRBJ2-7|many|TRBV20-1
CSAQFPLYEQYF
TGCAGTGCTCAATTTCCTCTCTACGAGCAGTACTTC
>NA|TRBJ2-1|NA|TRBV7-2
CASSLLVSGWTTEEQFF
TGTGCCAGCAGCTTATTGGTTTCGGGCTGGACTACAGAAGAGCAGTTCTTC
>TRBD2|TRBJ2-3|few|TRBV28
CASSFQRGTASTDTQYF
TGTGCCAGCAGTTTCCAGCGGGGGACCGCGAGCACAGATACGCAGTATTTT
>NA|TRBJ1-1|NA|TRBV5-6
CASSLGGQSNTEAFF
TGTGCCAGCAGCTTGGGGGGACAATCGAACACTGAAGCTTTCTTT
>NA|TRBJ1-6|many|TRBV7-8
CASRFGVGDSSPLHF
TGTGCCAGCCGGTTCGGTGTGGGGGATAGTTCACCCCTCCACTTT
>NA|TRBJ1-5|many|TRBV28
CASSLIRDQPQHF
TGTGCCAGCAGTTTAATTCGGGATCAGCCCCAGCATTTT
>TRBD2|TRBJ2-5|many|TRBV20-1
CSARDPTSGETQYF
TGCAGTGCTAGAGACCCGACTAGCGGTGAGACCCAGTACTTC
>TRBD1|TRBJ1-2|many|TRBV19
CASSFSDREGYTF
TGTGCCAGTAGTTTCTCCGACAGGGAAGGCTACACCTTC
>NA|TRBJ1-1|many|TRBV11-3
CASSFEEMNTEAFF
TGTGCCAGCAGCTTTGAAGAGATGAACACTGAAGCTTTCTTT
>NA|TRBJ2-2|many|TRBV11-2
CASSLEYTGELFF
TGTGCCAGCAGCTTAGAATACACCGGGGAGCTGTTTTTT
>TRBD1|TRBJ1-2|few|TRBV4-1
CASSHYSTGGVGYTF
TGCGCCAGCAGCCATTACTCGACAGGGGGGGTTGGCTACACCTTC
>TRBD1|TRBJ1-5|many|TRBV28
CASSSGGQGPRQPQHF
TGTGCCAGCAGTTCTGGTGGACAGGGCCCCCGGCAGCCCCAGCATTTT
>NA|TRBJ2-1|NA|TRBV13
CASSPGQEQFF
TGTGCCAGCAGCCCCGGACAGGAGCAGTTCTTC
>NA|TRBJ1-4|many|TRBV20-1
CSAENGDGINEKLFF
TGCAGTGCTGAAAACGGGGACGGTATTAATGAAAAACTGTTTTTT
>TRBD2|TRBJ2-2|NA|TRBV14
CASSPHPGLAGPTGELFF
TGTGCCAGCAGCCCCCACCCGGGACTAGCGGGACCCACCGGGGAGCTGTTTTTT
>NA|TRBJ2-7|NA|TRBV27
CASSSVRGAFEQYF
TGTGCCAGCAGTTCTGTACGAGGGGCGTTCGAGCAGTACTTC
>NA|TRBJ1-2|many|TRBV29-1
CSVGEGYGYTF
TGCAGCGTTGGAGAGGGGTATGGCTACACCTTC